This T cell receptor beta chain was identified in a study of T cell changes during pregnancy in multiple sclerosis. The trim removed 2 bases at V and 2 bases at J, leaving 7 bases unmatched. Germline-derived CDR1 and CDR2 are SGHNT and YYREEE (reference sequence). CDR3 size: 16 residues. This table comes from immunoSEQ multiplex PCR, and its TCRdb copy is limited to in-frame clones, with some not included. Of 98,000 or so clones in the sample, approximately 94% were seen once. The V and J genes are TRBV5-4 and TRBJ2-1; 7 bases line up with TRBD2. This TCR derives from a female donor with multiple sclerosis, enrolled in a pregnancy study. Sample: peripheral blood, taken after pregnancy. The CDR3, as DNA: TGTGCCAGCAGCTTCGGTGGGGGAGGGCCCTACAATGAGCAGTTCTTC. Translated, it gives CASSFGGGGPYNEQFF.